One sample yielded the 32 T cell receptor beta chains listed below, sequenced in a study of beta chain features in type 1 diabetes (dated by TCRdb to 2016 to 2019). Broad study findings and their caveats: A moderate but significant shortening of TCRB CDR3 length was observed in type 1 diabetes patients in all four CD4+ subsets.

The library relied on the immunoSEQ multiplex PCR assay. The entire isolated RNA was reverse transcribed using the High Capacity cDNA Reverse Transcription Kit, and thus expressed TCRB transcripts were sequenced. This immuneACCESS table, as held by TCRdb, lists in-frame sequences with V and J called but not all clones. Of the missing ones, under half trace to an unresolved V gene in checked studies; the others have no known cause. The sample table shows hundreds of thousands of clones, and roughly 12% are seen once. The ten largest clones take up around 0.0099% of the sample. Their antigens are not known. Sequencing was carried out using naive CD4+ T cells from blood. Per the publication, the cell subset or site label means: true naive CD4+ T cells. The receptors shown here come from a young woman with type 1 diabetes.

This clone was counted a few times. V and J are TRBV25-1 and TRBJ2-6; 7 bases are a match to TRBD1. The CDR3 contains 17 residues. The trim removed 3 bases at V and 1 base at J, leaving 6 bases unmatched. The germline CDR1 and CDR2 sequences are MGHDK and SYGVNS. This chain's CDR3 is CASSDPTGASGANVLTF. CDR3 nucleotides: TGTGCCAGCAGTGATCCCACAGGGGCGTCTGGGGCCAACGTCCTGACTTTC.

This clone was seen a handful of times. This chain links TRBV7-9 with TRBJ2-1; weak D call: TRBD2 (7 bases). This CDR3 has 16 residues. CDR1 is SEHNR, CDR2 FQNEAQ, per germline (reference sequence). V was trimmed by 3 bases and J by 1 base, leaving 13 bases between them. The CDR3 bases are TGTGCCAGCAGCTTCTGGGGGGGGGCGTCCTACAATGAGCAGTTCTTC. This encodes CASSFWGGASYNEQFF.

V is TRBV19 and J is TRBJ2-3; the D gene is possibly TRBD2 (6 bases). Germline loops: CDR1 LNHDA, CDR2 SQIVND (reference sequence). CDR3 length: 14 residues. The V end was cut by 7 bases, the J end by 6 bases, with 17 bases between. CDR3 region: CASTFLGSLDTQYF. CDR3 bases: TGTGCCAGTACCTTCCTCGGGAGTCTGGATACGCAGTATTTT.

In its sample, this clone was seen a few times. This chain connects TRBV5-4 to TRBJ1-3, with D possibly matching TRBD1 (6 bases). CDR1 is SGHNT, CDR2 YYREEE, per germline (reference sequence). The CDR3 contains 15 residues. Trimming shortened V by 1 base and J by 2 bases, and 10 bases separated the two germline ends. CDR3 protein: CASSLTGGPGNTIYF. In DNA, the CDR3 is TGTGCCAGCAGCTTGACGGGGGGCCCTGGAAACACCATATATTTT.

The rearrangement joins TRBV11-2 to TRBJ1-1; D ambiguous. Germline loops: CDR1 SGHAT, CDR2 FQNNGV. This CDR3 spans 12 amino acids. The V and J ends lost 0 bases and 7 bases respectively, with 6 bases between them. Written as DNA, the CDR3 is TGTGCCAGCAGCTTAGAGGTCGGTGAAGCTTTCTTT. This codes for CASSLEVGEAFF.

The table lists this clone with a few counts. The chain joins TRBV11-2 to TRBJ2-2; tentative D call: TRBD2 (5 bases). Germline assignment: CDR1 SGHAT and CDR2 FQNNGV. V was trimmed by 1 base and J by 6 bases, leaving 15 bases between them. The CDR3 is 16 residues long. The CDR3 nucleotides are TGTGCCAGCAGCTTAGGCCGGAGAGGGCCGGCCGGGGAGCTGTTTTTT. Residues: CASSLGRRGPAGELFF.

The chain joins TRBV10-3 to TRBJ1-1; TRBD1 might be the D (6 bases). Looked up from germline, CDR1 is ENHRY and CDR2 is SYGVKD. The V end lost 4 bases, the J end lost 0 bases, and 12 bases lay between the germline ends. This CDR3 has 15 amino acids. For the CDR3, the DNA is TGTGCCATCAGTGGCCAGGGGACCATGAACACTGAAGCTTTCTTT. Residues: CAISGQGTMNTEAFF.

The V and J genes are TRBV9 and TRBJ2-1; TRBD2 agrees at 10 bases. CDR1 is SGDLS, CDR2 YYNGEE, per germline. Losses at the gene ends were 4 bases for V and 2 bases for J; bases not matched to a gene: 6. CDR3 length: 16 amino acids. In DNA, the CDR3 is TGTGCCAGCAGCCCATTAGCGGGGGGCACCTACAATGAGCAGTTCTTC. Protein sequence: CASSPLAGGTYNEQFF.

This clone was observed a few times. The DNA of the CDR3 is TGTGCCAGCAGCTCCGGGACAGGGTGGGAAGAGACCCAGTACTTC. Encoded protein: CASSSGTGWEETQYF. The rearrangement links TRBV25-1 to TRBJ2-5; TRBD1 matches at 9 bases. The CDR3 loop spans 15 amino acids. Trimming removed 6 bases from V and 3 bases from J; junction bases left unmatched: 8. Germline V gene sequence: CDR1 MGHDK, CDR2 SYGVNS.

The rearrangement links TRBV15 to TRBJ2-1, with 12 bases aligning to TRBD2. CDR3 length equals 17 residues. V was clipped by 0 bases and J by 9 bases; unmatched bases: 9. The germline V gene has CDR1 LNHNV and CDR2 YYDKDF (reference sequence). The CDR3 region has the DNA TGTGCCACCAGCAGAGACCAGACTAGCGGGAGAGGGGGTGAGCAGTTCTTC. Translated, it gives CATSRDQTSGRGGEQFF.

This clone has a handful of counts. The chain employs TRBV7-9 and TRBJ1-1; perhaps TRBD1 as D (6 bases). The germline V gene has CDR1 SEHNR and CDR2 FQNEAQ (reference sequence). The CDR3 spans 13 residues. The V gene lost 3 bases and the J gene lost 7 bases, with 12 bases spanning the gap. Here the CDR3 DNA reads TGTGCCAGCAGCTTTTCCCAGGGGTATGAAGCTTTCTTT. Residues: CASSFSQGYEAFF. Supplemented by reference TRBV7-9 and TRBJ1-1, the full variable domain reads DTGVSQNPRHKITKRGQNVTFRCDPISEHNRLYWYRQTLGQGPEFLTYFQNEAQLEKSRLLSDRFSAERPKGSFSTLEIQRTEQGDSAMYLCASSFSQGYEAFFGQGTRLTVV.

The chain carries TRBV30 and TRBJ2-7; tentatively, D is TRBD2 (5 bases). V was shortened by 3 bases and J by 2 bases, with 14 bases between the two germline ends. Germline V gene lookup returns CDR1 GTSNPN and CDR2 SVGIG (reference sequence). The CDR3 loop spans 14 amino acids. This CDR3 is CAWRRLAATYEQYF. The CDR3 DNA reads TGTGCCTGGAGAAGGCTAGCAGCCACCTACGAGCAGTACTTC.

V gene TRBV19 combines with J gene TRBJ2-7; perhaps TRBD2 as D (5 bases). This CDR3 has 16 residues. Trimming left V 2 bases short and J 3 bases short, with 17 bases between. Per the germline V gene, CDR1 is LNHDA and CDR2 is SQIVND (reference sequence). CDR3 sequence (DNA): TGTGCCAGTAGTATATATGGGAGCGGTCCTATCTACGAGCAGTACTTC. Its translation: CASSIYGSGPIYEQYF.

This clone was seen only a few times. The rearrangement uses TRBV5-1 and TRBJ2-2; possible D gene TRBD1, 6 bases. V was clipped by 4 bases and J by 2 bases, with 9 bases between them. The germline CDR1 and CDR2 sequences are SGHRS and YFSETQ. The CDR3 runs to 14 residues. CDR3 DNA: TGCGCCAGCAGCGCGGACAGTAACACCGGGGAGCTGTTTTTT. It encodes CASSADSNTGELFF.

This clone turned up a few times. The chain joins TRBV10-3 to TRBJ2-5; D gene unclear. Germline loops: CDR1 ENHRY, CDR2 SYGVKD. There are 13 residues in the CDR3. V was shortened by 4 bases and J by 2 bases, with 8 bases between the two germline ends. DNA of the CDR3: TGTGCCATCAGTGGTGTCCTTCAAGAGACCCAGTACTTC. Translation: CAISGVLQETQYF.

DNA for the CDR3: TGTGCCAGCAGCTTAGTCATCGTGAAAGCCGTGAACACTGAAGCTTTCTTT. Its protein is CASSLVIVKAVNTEAFF. The genes are TRBV7-9 and TRBJ1-1; unclear D gene. V lost 1 base, J lost 0 bases, and 15 bases lay in between. Per germline, CDR1 SEHNR and CDR2 FQNEAQ (reference sequence). This CDR3 is built from 17 residues.

This clone turned up a few times. The V and J genes are TRBV7-9 and TRBJ2-1; tentative D call: TRBD2 (5 bases). This CDR3 is 15 amino acids long. In germline, CDR1 is SEHNR, CDR2 FQNEAQ (reference sequence). V lost 2 bases to trimming and J lost 9 bases, with 17 bases between them. CDR3 sequence: CASSLYRESTGEQFF. The CDR3 nucleotides are TGTGCCAGCAGCTTATACCGGGAAAGTACGGGTGAGCAGTTCTTC.

The chain is built from TRBV9 and TRBJ2-7; tentatively, D is TRBD1 (6 bases). V was trimmed by 2 bases and J by 2 bases, leaving 14 bases between them. CDR3 length: 15 amino acids. Germline CDR1 is SGDLS and CDR2 is YYNGEE. The CDR3 sequence is CASSVGDRPTYEQYF. CDR3 in DNA: TGTGCCAGCAGCGTCGGAGACAGGCCAACCTACGAGCAGTACTTC.

The chain has TRBV16 and TRBJ2-7, with D perhaps matching TRBD1 (5 bases). Trimming pared 8 bases from V and 3 bases from J, leaving 14 bases between. This CDR3 comprises 13 residues. Germline V gene data show CDR1 as KGHSY and CDR2 as FQNENV. The CDR3 region is CASSQGTDYEQYF. For the CDR3, the DNA is TGTGCCAGCTCTCAGGGAACTGACTACGAGCAGTACTTC.

This clone has just a few counts. The genes are TRBV9 and TRBJ2-1, with TRBD1 identical over 8 bases. The germline V gene has CDR1 SGDLS and CDR2 YYNGEE. Unmatched junction bases numbered 15, after V lost 4 bases and J lost 9 bases. The CDR3 covers 16 residues. In DNA, the CDR3 is TGTGCCAGCAGCTCAGGATCTTCGACAGGGGCAGGTGAGCAGTTCTTC. Amino acid sequence: CASSSGSSTGAGEQFF. Using reference TRBV9 and TRBJ2-1 for the parts outside the CDR3, the full variable domain is DSGVTQTPKHLITATGQRVTLRCSPRSGDLSVYWYQQSLDQGLQFLIQYYNGEERAKGNILERFSAQQFPDLHSELNLSSLELGDSALYFCASSSGSSTGAGEQFFGPGTRLTVL.

This clone turned up a few times. The rearrangement links TRBV4-3 to TRBJ2-3; TRBD2 might be the D (7 bases). This CDR3 contains 16 residues. Germline V lookup: CDR1 LGHNA, CDR2 YSLEER. The V end was cut by 2 bases, the J end by 1 base, with 13 bases between. CDR3 sequence: CASSQSYGGRTDTQYF. The CDR3 bases are TGCGCCAGCAGCCAATCGTACGGGGGGCGCACAGATACGCAGTATTTT.

Remarks on this clone: Other DNA sequences within the sample encode an identical CDR3. The gene calls are TRBV15 and TRBJ1-5; D remains ambiguous. The CDR3 runs 12 residues. The germline gives CDR1 LNHNV, CDR2 YYDKDF (reference sequence). The V gene lost 3 bases and the J gene lost 3 bases, with 3 bases spanning the gap. CDR3 sequence (DNA): TGTGCCACCAGCAGGTACAATCAGCCCCAGCATTTT. It translates to CATSRYNQPQHF.

This clone was found a few times. V is TRBV5-6 and J is TRBJ1-1, with TRBD1 as a possible D gene (5 bases). Germline CDR1 reads SGHDT; CDR2 reads YYEEEE. This CDR3 has 15 amino acids. Deletions cut 4 bases from V and 6 bases from J, with 19 bases between. The CDR3: CASSTVGGPVAEAFF. The CDR3 region has the DNA TGTGCCAGCAGCACTGTGGGGGGACCGGTCGCTGAAGCTTTCTTT.

This clone was detected only a few times. The chain has TRBV6-1 and TRBJ2-5, with D perhaps TRBD2 (5 bases). The V and J ends lost 4 bases and 2 bases respectively, with 17 bases between them. The CDR3 spans 16 residues. Germline V gene lookup returns CDR1 MNHNS and CDR2 SASEGT. The CDR3 reads CASSALPAAGQETQYF. For the CDR3, the DNA is TGTGCCAGCAGTGCCCTGCCAGCGGCGGGTCAAGAGACCCAGTACTTC.

This clone has only one observation. CDR3 residues: CASRGNGDTQYF. The CDR3 DNA follows: TGTGCCAGCAGGGGCAACGGCGATACGCAGTATTTT. J is TRBJ2-3 and V is TRBV7-2; D gene uncertain. The germline V and J ends were trimmed by 6 bases and 6 bases, with 10 bases remaining between them. Per the germline V gene, CDR1 is SGHTA and CDR2 is FQGNSA. The CDR3 loop spans 12 amino acids.

The chain has TRBV4-3 and TRBJ2-7; 8 bases are a match to TRBD2. V shed 2 bases and J 6 bases; nucleotides not matched to a gene: 9. Germline CDR1 LGHNA, CDR2 YSLEER. This CDR3 contains 15 residues. CDR3 nucleotide sequence: TGCGCCAGCAGCCAACTCGCGACTAGCGCGGCCGAGCAGTACTTC. Translating it yields CASSQLATSAAEQYF.

This clone was counted between two and nine times. V and J are TRBV30 and TRBJ1-2, with D unresolved. Germline V gives CDR1 GTSNPN, CDR2 SVGIG (reference sequence). The CDR3 length is 16 residues. V gave up 0 bases and J gave up 4 bases, with 18 bases separating them. DNA for the CDR3: TGTGCCTGGAGTGTATTGGGCAAACAGACTATCTATGGCTACACCTTC. It is translated as CAWSVLGKQTIYGYTF.

This clone has just a few counts. One junction end disagrees with the germline gene, perhaps due to a read error. The chain uses TRBV7-3 and TRBJ2-2, with TRBD2 identical over 8 bases. Germline V gene lookup returns CDR1 SGHTA and CDR2 FQGTGA. CDR3 length: 17 residues. The DNA of the CDR3 is TGTGCCAGCAGCGTAACCGCTAGCGGGCAGAACACCGGGGAGCTGTTTTTT. Translated: CASSVTASGQNTGELFF. The whole variable domain, filled in from reference TRBV7-3 and TRBJ2-2, reads GAGVSQTPSNKVTEKGKYVELRCDPISGHTALYWYRQSLGQGPEFLIYFQGTGAADDSGLPNDRFFAVRPEGSVSTLKIQRTERGDSAVYLCASSVTASGQNTGELFFGEGSRLTVL.

This chain connects TRBV18 to TRBJ2-6; D might be TRBD1 (5 bases). This CDR3 contains 17 residues. The germline gives CDR1 KGHSH, CDR2 LQKENI. The V and J ends lost 3 bases and 0 bases respectively, with 12 bases between them. The CDR3 DNA is TGTGCCAGCTCACCGGTCAGGGAAAGCTCTGGGGCCAACGTCCTGACTTTC. It specifies CASSPVRESSGANVLTF.

This clone has more than one count but fewer than ten. This chain links TRBV4-3 with TRBJ1-6; D is ambiguous. Between the trimmed V and J ends, which lost 5 bases and 4 bases, there was a span of 15 bases. The germline CDR1 and CDR2 sequences are LGHNA and YSLEER. The CDR3 totals 16 residues. For the CDR3, the DNA is TGCGCCAGCAGCTGGACTCCCGACACTTATAATTCACCCCTCCACTTT. Translation: CASSWTPDTYNSPLHF.

This clone turned up a few times. The V gene is TRBV30, the J gene TRBJ2-5; D gene unclear. The DNA end lines up better with TRBJ2-7; the J call may be wrong. CDR1 is GTSNPN, CDR2 SVGIG, per germline (reference sequence). CDR3 length: 10 residues. The CDR3 reads CAWSGSEQYF. The CDR3 nucleotides are TGTGCCTGGAGTGGTTCCGAGCAGTACTTC.

This clone was counted only a few times. The genes are TRBV28 and TRBJ1-2; 7 bases align to TRBD1. V was pared by 5 bases and J by 8 bases, with 5 bases of the junction left unmatched. This CDR3 contains 12 residues. Germline loops: CDR1 MDHEN, CDR2 SYDVKM. CDR3 in amino acids: CASSTGTVGYTF. CDR3 nucleotides: TGTGCCAGCAGTACCGGGACAGTCGGCTACACCTTC.